Reported below is one T cell receptor (beta chain). These data come from a study of blood T cell repertoires in COVID-19. The assay was immunoSEQ multiplex PCR, and TCRdb's table has in-frame clones only and misses some. Of 90,000 or so clones listed, approximately 90% are singletons. Germline CDR1 KGHDR, CDR2 SFDVKD. The CDR3 runs to 17 residues. The J segment lost 2 bases and the V segment lost 4 bases, leaving 6 bases of the junction unmatched. This sequence joins TRBV24-1 and TRBJ2-3; 12 bases are a match to TRBD2. Source material: peripheral blood. The clonotype was recovered from a human donor with active COVID-19. The donor label of this sample is uncertain. The chain's CDR3 is CATSDPRLAGATDTQYF. For the CDR3, the DNA is TGTGCCACCAGTGACCCTAGACTAGCGGGGGCCACAGATACGCAGTATTTT.